This TCR beta chain comes out of a study of Ad26.COV2.S vaccination and SARS-CoV-2 variants. Study-level background: Donor allocation was to the COV1001 Ad26.COV2.S trial arm. In the study, Ad26.COV2.S was injected intramuscularly once, or twice 56 days apart.

Treatment specified: over 15 received Ad26.COV2.S at low or high dose, single or two shots; several received placebo; per-sample allocation not given. Material that was analyzed had been drawn on day 63 after the first vaccine or placebo injection. Boston hosted the donor, who was an adult aged 18-55 years. The V segment lost 4 bases and the J segment 5 bases; nucleotides outside the gene matches: 2. The CDR3 is 14 residues long. CDR1 and CDR2 from the germline V gene are KGHDR and SFDVKD. Assay: immunoSEQ multiplex PCR; the TCRdb copy retains only in-frame clones and omits some. The data hold a few hundred thousand clones, with 87% observed a single time.

The V gene is TRBV24-1, the J gene TRBJ2-1; 9 bases match TRBD1. This specimen was peripheral blood, taken in a trial of Ad26.COV2.S vaccine versus placebo. The clonotype originates from a person between 18 and 60 years old who received the Ad26.COV2.S COVID-19 vaccine or a placebo. This CDR3 is CATSETGGHNEQFF. The DNA for the CDR3 is TGTGCCACCAGTGAGACAGGGGGACACAATGAGCAGTTCTTC.